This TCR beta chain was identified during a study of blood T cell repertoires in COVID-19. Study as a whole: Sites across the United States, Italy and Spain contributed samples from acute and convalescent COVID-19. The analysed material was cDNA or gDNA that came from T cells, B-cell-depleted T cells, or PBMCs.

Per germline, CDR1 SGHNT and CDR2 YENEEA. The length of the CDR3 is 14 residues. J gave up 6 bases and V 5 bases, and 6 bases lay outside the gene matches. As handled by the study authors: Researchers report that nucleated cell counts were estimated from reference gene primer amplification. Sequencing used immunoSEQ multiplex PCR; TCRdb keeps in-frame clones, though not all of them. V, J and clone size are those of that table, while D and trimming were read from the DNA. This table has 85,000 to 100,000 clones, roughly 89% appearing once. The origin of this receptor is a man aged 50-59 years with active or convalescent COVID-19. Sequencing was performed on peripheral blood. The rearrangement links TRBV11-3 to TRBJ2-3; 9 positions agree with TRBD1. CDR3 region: CASSPRTGVDTQYF. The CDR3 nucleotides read TGTGCCAGCAGCCCCCGGACAGGGGTGGATACGCAGTATTTT. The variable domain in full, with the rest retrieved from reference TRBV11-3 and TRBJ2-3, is EAGVVQSPRYKIIEKKQPVAFWCNPISGHNTLYWYLQNLGQGPELLIRYENEEAVDDSQLPKDRFSAERLKGVDSTLKIQPAELGDSAVYLCASSPRTGVDTQYFGPGTRLTVL.